This TCR beta chain originates from a study of regulatory T cells in long-lasting Graves disease. Building of the TCR beta libraries involved iRepertoire HTBI primers and Arm-PCR of CDR3 regions. TCRdb reprocessed the multiplex PCR reads with MiXCR, giving one entry per CDR3 protein. The sample carries about 540,000 distinct CDR3 sequences, roughly 12% recorded once. This CDR3 is built from 13 residues. V shed 3 bases, J shed 4 bases, and the junction held 4 bases outside the gene matches. Germline V lookup: CDR1 DFQATT, CDR2 SNEGSKA (reference sequence). Time point noted: newly diagnosed GD, antithyroid drugs for less than 3 months. From RNA extracted from PBMCs, the TCR library was made. Study-wide findings and caveats: TRBV28, TRBJ1-2 and TRBJ2-5 were favored in persistent disease.

Ten or more counts support this clonotype. The antigen is unknown. These same data were also listed under a study on T cells in Graves' hyperthyroidism and ophthalmopathy. That work states: Uncontrolled infection, other autoimmune disease, pregnancy or lactation excluded patients.

Sequenced here: peripheral blood mononuclear cells (PBMCs), sampled at new diagnosis, from a patient treated with antithyroid drugs. The TCR comes from a man younger than 40 with Graves disease. V gene TRBV20-1 combines with J gene TRBJ2-7, with 9 nucleotides matching TRBD2. CDR3 sequence (DNA): TGCAGTGCTAGGCTTAGCGGGAGTTACGAGCAGTACTTC. This translates into CSARLSGSYEQYF.